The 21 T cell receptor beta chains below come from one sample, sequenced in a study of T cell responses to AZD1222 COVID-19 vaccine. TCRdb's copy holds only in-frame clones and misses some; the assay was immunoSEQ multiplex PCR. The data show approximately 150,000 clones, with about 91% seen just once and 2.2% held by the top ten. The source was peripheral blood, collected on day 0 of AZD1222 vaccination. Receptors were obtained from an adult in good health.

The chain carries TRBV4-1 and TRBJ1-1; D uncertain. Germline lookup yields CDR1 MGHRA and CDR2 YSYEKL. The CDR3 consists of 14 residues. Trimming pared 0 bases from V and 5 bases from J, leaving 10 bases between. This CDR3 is CASSQEGPGTEAFF. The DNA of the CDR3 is TGCGCCAGCAGCCAAGAGGGCCCCGGGACTGAAGCTTTCTTT.

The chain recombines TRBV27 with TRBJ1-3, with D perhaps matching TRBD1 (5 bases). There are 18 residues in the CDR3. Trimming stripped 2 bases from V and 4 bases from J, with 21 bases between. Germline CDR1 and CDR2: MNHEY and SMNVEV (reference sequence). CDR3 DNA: TGTGCCAGCAGTTTACTCCCTCATACAGGTTCGGGAGGAAACACCATATATTTT. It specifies CASSLLPHTGSGGNTIYF.

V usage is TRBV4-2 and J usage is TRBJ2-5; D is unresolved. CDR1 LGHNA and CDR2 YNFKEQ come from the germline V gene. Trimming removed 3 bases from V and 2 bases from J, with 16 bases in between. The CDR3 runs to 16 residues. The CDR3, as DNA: TGTGCCAGCAGCCACTCGTCCAACCCCCTACAAGAGACCCAGTACTTC. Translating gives CASSHSSNPLQETQYF.

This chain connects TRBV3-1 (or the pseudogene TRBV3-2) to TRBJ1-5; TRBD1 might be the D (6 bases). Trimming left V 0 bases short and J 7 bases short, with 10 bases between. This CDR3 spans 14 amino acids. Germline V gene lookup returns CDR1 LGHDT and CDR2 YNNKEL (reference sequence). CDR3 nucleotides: TGTGCCAGCAGCCAAGAAGGCAGGGGCCAGCCCCAGCATTTT. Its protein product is CASSQEGRGQPQHF.

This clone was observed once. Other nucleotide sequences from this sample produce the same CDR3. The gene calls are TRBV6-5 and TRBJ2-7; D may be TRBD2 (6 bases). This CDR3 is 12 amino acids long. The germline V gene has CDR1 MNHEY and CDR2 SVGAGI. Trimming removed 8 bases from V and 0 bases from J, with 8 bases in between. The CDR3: CASRRDSYEQYF. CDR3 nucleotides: TGTGCCAGCCGGCGGGACTCCTACGAGCAGTACTTC.

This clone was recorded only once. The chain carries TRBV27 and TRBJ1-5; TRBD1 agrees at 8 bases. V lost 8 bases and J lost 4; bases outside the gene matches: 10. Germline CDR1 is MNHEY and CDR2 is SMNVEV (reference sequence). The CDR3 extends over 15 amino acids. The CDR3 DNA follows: TGTGCCAGCGCAACGGGGACAGGCTTTAATCAGCCCCAGCATTTT. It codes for CASATGTGFNQPQHF.

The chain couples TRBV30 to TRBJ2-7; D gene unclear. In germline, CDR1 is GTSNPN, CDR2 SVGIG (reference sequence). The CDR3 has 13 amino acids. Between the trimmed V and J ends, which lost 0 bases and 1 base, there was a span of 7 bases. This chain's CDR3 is CAWSVSGSYEQYF. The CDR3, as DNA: TGTGCCTGGAGTGTATCTGGATCCTACGAGCAGTACTTC.

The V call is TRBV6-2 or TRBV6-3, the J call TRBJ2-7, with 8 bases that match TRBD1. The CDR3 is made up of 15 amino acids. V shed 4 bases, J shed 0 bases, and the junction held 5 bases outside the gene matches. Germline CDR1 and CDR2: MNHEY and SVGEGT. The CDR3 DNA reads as TGTGCCAGCAGTTGGGACAGGATGGGCTCCTACGAGCAGTACTTC. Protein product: CASSWDRMGSYEQYF.

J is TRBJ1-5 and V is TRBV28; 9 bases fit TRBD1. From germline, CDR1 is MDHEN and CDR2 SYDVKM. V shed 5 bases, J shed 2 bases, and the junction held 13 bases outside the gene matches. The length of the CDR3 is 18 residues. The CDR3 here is CASSRLAQGQGGNQPQHF. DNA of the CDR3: TGTGCCAGCAGTCGACTGGCGCAGGGACAGGGAGGCAATCAGCCCCAGCATTTT.

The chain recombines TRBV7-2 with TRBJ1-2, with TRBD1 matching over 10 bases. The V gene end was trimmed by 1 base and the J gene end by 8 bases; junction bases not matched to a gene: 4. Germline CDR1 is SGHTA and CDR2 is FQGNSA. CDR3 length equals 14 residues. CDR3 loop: CASSLGQGAGGYTF. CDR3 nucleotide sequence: TGTGCCAGCAGCTTAGGACAGGGGGCAGGGGGCTACACCTTC.

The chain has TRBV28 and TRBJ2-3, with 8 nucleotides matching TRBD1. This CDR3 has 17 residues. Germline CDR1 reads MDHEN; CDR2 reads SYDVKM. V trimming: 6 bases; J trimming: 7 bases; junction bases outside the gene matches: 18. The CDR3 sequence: CASRSSGTGGRVNTQYF. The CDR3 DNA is TGTGCCAGCAGATCGTCCGGGACAGGCGGTAGGGTAAATACGCAGTATTTT.

The CDR3 DNA is TGTGCCGGTCGCATTTCCTATGGCTACACCTTC. The encoded protein is CAGRISYGYTF. The chain is built from TRBV6-5 and TRBJ1-2; D gene ambiguous. Per germline, CDR1 MNHEY and CDR2 SVGAGI. Trimming stripped 11 bases from V and 4 bases from J, with 11 bases between. This CDR3 has 11 residues.

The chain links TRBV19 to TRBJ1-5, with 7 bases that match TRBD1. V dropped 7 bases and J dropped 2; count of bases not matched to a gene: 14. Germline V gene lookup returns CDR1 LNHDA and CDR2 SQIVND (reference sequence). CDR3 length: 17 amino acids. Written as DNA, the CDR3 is TGTGCCAGTATGGGACAGTATGCATTCTCGGGCAATCAGCCCCAGCATTTT. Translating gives CASMGQYAFSGNQPQHF.

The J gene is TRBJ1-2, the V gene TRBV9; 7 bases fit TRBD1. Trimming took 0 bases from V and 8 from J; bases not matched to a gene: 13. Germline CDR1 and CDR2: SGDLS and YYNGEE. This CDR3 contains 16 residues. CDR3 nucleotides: TGTGCCAGCAGCGTAGGCCTGGGACAGCTAATGGGGGGCTACACCTTC. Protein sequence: CASSVGLGQLMGGYTF.

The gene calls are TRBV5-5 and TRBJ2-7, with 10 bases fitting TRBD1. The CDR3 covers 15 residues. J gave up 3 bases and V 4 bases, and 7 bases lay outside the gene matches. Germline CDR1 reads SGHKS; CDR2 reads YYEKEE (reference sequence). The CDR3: CASSRDRGGHYEQYF. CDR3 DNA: TGTGCCAGCAGCAGGGACAGGGGAGGTCACTACGAGCAGTACTTC.

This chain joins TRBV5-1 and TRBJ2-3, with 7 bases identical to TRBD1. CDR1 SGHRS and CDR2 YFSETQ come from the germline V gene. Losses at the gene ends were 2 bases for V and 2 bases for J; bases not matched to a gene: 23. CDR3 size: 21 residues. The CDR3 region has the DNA TGCGCCAGCAGCTTAGCTTCTCGGGCAGGGGGAAATTCCATCTTCACAGATACGCAGTATTTT. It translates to CASSLASRAGGNSIFTDTQYF. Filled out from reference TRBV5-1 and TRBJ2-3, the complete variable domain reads KAGVTQTPRYLIKTRGQQVTLSCSPISGHRSVSWYQQTPGQGLQFLFEYFSETQRNKGNFPGRFSGRQFSNSRSEMNVSTLELGDSALYLCASSLASRAGGNSIFTDTQYFGPGTRLTVL.

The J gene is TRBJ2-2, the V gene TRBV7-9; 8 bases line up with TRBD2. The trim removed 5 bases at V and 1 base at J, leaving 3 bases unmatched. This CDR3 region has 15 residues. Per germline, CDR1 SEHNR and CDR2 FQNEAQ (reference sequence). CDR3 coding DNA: TGTGCCAGCAGCCAAAGCGGGGGGAACACCGGGGAGCTGTTTTTT. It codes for CASSQSGGNTGELFF.

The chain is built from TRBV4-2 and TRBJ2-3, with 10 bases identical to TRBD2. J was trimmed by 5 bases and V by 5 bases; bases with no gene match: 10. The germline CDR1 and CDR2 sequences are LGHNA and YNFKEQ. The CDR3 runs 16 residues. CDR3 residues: CASSARASGSEDTQYF. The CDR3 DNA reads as TGTGCCAGCAGCGCACGGGCTAGCGGGAGTGAAGATACGCAGTATTTT.

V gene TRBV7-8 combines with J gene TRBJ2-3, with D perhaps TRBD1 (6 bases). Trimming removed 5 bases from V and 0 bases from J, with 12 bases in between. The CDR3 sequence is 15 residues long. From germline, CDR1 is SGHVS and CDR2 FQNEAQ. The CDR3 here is CASSLTGLSTDTQYF. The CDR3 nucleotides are TGTGCCAGCAGCCTGACAGGCCTTAGCACAGATACGCAGTATTTT.

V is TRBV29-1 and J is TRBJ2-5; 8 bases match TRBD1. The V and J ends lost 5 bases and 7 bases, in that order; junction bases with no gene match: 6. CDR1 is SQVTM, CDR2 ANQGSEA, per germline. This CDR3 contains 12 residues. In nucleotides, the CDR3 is TGCAGCGTTACGACAGGGGATGGGACCCAGTACTTC. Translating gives CSVTTGDGTQYF.

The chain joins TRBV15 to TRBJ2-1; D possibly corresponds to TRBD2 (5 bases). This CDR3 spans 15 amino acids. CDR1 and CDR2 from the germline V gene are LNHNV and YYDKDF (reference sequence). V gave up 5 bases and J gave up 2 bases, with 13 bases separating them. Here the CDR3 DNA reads TGTGCCACCAGCGCTGCCCGGGGTCCCTACAATGAGCAGTTCTTC. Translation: CATSAARGPYNEQFF.